Presented here are 13 T cell receptor beta chains from one specimen sequenced in a study of CD8 T cells in Susac syndrome. Random hexamers served to reverse transcribe roughly 0.45 to 1 ug RNA. TCRdb analysed the immunoSEQ multiplex PCR reads with MiXCR anew, one entry per CDR3 protein. The table has under 350,000 distinct CDR3 sequences, roughly 94% seen once. The sequencing sample was made of CD4+ T cells from PBMCs. Receptors originate from a human donor with multiple sclerosis.

Concerning this clonotype itself: One junction end does not reproduce the germline sequence, and a read error may be involved. The V and J genes are TRBV2 and TRBJ2-5; 8 bases are a match to TRBD1. The CDR3 is 14 residues long. Germline V lookup: CDR1 SNHLY, CDR2 FYNNEI. The CDR3 sequence is CASSSGTGYETRYF. The CDR3 DNA reads as TGTGCCAGCAGCTCCGGGACAGGATACGAGACCCGGTACTTC. The full variable domain, in which reference TRBV2 and TRBJ2-5 provide the parts outside the CDR3, is EPEVTQTPSHQVTQMGQEVILRCVPISNHLYFYWYRQILGQKVEFLVSFYNNEISEKSEIFDDQFSVERPDGSNFTLKIRSTKLEDSAMYFCASSSGTGYETRYFGPGTRLLVL.

This chain uses TRBV6-5 with TRBJ1-1; D gene unclear. The CDR3 has 14 amino acids. The ends were cut back, 0 bases at V and 0 bases at J, with 5 bases in the middle. Per the germline V gene, CDR1 is MNHEY and CDR2 is SVGAGI. The CDR3 sequence is CASSYSTMNTEAFF. The CDR3, as DNA: TGTGCCAGCAGTTACTCGACAATGAACACTGAAGCTTTCTTT.

This clonotype has more than one count but fewer than ten. This chain uses TRBV30 with TRBJ1-1; no clear D gene. This CDR3 region has 14 residues. Between the trimmed V and J ends, which lost 1 base and 0 bases, there was a span of 9 bases. Germline CDR1 GTSNPN, CDR2 SVGIG (reference sequence). CDR3 sequence reads: CAWSAGYMNTEAFF. CDR3 in DNA: TGTGCCTGGAGTGCGGGGTATATGAACACTGAAGCTTTCTTT.

The chain combines TRBV3-1 with TRBJ2-1; no definite D call. The V end lost 0 bases, the J end lost 2 bases, and 14 bases lay between the germline ends. Germline V gene data show CDR1 as LGHDT and CDR2 as YNNKEL (reference sequence). CDR3 size: 17 residues. As DNA, the CDR3 is TGTGCCAGCAGCCAAGATCTAGTCCTCCGCGCCTACAATGAGCAGTTCTTC. Amino acid sequence: CASSQDLVLRAYNEQFF.

This clonotype was detected only once. The genes are TRBV19 and TRBJ1-4, with 11 nucleotides matching TRBD1. Losses at the gene ends were 10 bases for V and 7 bases for J; bases not matched to a gene: 11. This CDR3 is built from 15 residues. CDR1 and CDR2 (germline): LNHDA, SQIVND (reference sequence). Here the CDR3 reads CATVDRGRLSEKLFF. CDR3 nucleotides: TGTGCCACCGTGGACAGGGGGCGACTTAGTGAAAAACTGTTTTTT.

The rearrangement links TRBV10-3 to TRBJ2-5; 10 nucleotides match TRBD2. This CDR3 is 16 amino acids long. Losses at the gene ends were 0 bases for V and 7 bases for J; bases not matched to a gene: 8. From germline, CDR1 is ENHRY and CDR2 SYGVKD. CDR3 sequence reads: CAISESPSGRTGTQYF. CDR3 DNA: TGTGCCATCAGTGAGTCTCCTAGCGGGAGAACTGGGACCCAGTACTTC.

This chain joins TRBV7-9 and TRBJ2-3, with 9 bases lining up with TRBD2. Germline loops: CDR1 SEHNR, CDR2 FQNEAQ (reference sequence). The CDR3 extends over 15 amino acids. V was clipped by 5 bases and J by 2 bases; unmatched bases: 5. CDR3: CASSPIAGATDTQYF. The CDR3 region has the DNA TGTGCCAGCAGCCCTATAGCGGGGGCCACAGATACGCAGTATTTT.

The chain's CDR3 is CASSPRLAGAKNIQYF. CDR3 in DNA: TGTGCCAGCAGCCCCAGACTAGCGGGGGCCAAAAACATTCAGTACTTC. V usage is TRBV7-9 and J usage is TRBJ2-4; TRBD2 aligns across 11 bases. Trimming at V came to 5 bases and at J to 1 base, leaving 4 bases not matched to a gene. Looked up from germline, CDR1 is SEHNR and CDR2 is FQNEAQ (reference sequence). The CDR3 is made up of 16 amino acids.

This chain joins TRBV20-1 and TRBJ1-1; no clear D gene. With 1 base removed from V and 1 base from J, the gap between germline ends came to 7 bases. This CDR3 comprises 13 residues. Germline lookup yields CDR1 DFQATT and CDR2 SNEGSKA (reference sequence). DNA for the CDR3: TGCAGTGCTAGAGTGAGGGCGAACACTGAAGCTTTCTTT. Translating it yields CSARVRANTEAFF.

In this sample, this clonotype turned up a few times. The genes are TRBV2 and TRBJ2-1; 9 bases are shared with TRBD1. The germline CDR1 and CDR2 sequences are SNHLY and FYNNEI. CDR3 length: 15 residues. The V and J ends lost 6 bases and 1 base, in that order; junction bases with no gene match: 4. CDR3 amino acids: CASRRQGVSYNEQFF. The DNA of the CDR3 is TGTGCCAGCAGAAGACAGGGGGTTTCCTACAATGAGCAGTTCTTC.

In DNA form, the CDR3 reads TGTGCCAGTAGTATTAGGAATGAGCAGTTCTTC. This codes for CASSIRNEQFF. The chain uses TRBV19 and TRBJ2-1; D call uncertain. The CDR3 extends over 11 amino acids. Trimming took off 3 bases at V and 7 bases at J, with 4 bases between the two ends. CDR1 and CDR2 (germline): LNHDA, SQIVND (reference sequence).

This rearrangement joins TRBV11-2 to TRBJ2-3; TRBD2 agrees at 7 bases. This CDR3 has 17 residues. Germline V gene sequence: CDR1 SGHAT, CDR2 FQNNGV. The trim removed 5 bases at V and 8 bases at J, leaving 19 bases unmatched. The CDR3 DNA is TGTGCCAGCAGCCCCTGGGAGGGCGGACCCCCCAGCGGTACGCAGTATTTT. Translation gives CASSPWEGGPPSGTQYF.

V gene TRBV18 combines with J gene TRBJ1-6; D call uncertain. Trimming took 2 bases from V and 8 from J, leaving 10 bases between them. The CDR3 is 14 residues long. Germline V gives CDR1 KGHSH, CDR2 LQKENI. The CDR3 coding sequence is TGTGCCAGCTCACCAAGCCAGGACGATTCACCCCTCCACTTT. Its translation is CASSPSQDDSPLHF. The full variable domain, with the rest looked up from reference TRBV18 and TRBJ1-6, is NAGVMQNPRHLVRRRGQEARLRCSPMKGHSHVYWYRQLPEEGLKFMVYLQKENIIDESGMPKERFSAEFPKEGPSILRIQQVVRGDSAAYFCASSPSQDDSPLHFGNGTRLTVT.